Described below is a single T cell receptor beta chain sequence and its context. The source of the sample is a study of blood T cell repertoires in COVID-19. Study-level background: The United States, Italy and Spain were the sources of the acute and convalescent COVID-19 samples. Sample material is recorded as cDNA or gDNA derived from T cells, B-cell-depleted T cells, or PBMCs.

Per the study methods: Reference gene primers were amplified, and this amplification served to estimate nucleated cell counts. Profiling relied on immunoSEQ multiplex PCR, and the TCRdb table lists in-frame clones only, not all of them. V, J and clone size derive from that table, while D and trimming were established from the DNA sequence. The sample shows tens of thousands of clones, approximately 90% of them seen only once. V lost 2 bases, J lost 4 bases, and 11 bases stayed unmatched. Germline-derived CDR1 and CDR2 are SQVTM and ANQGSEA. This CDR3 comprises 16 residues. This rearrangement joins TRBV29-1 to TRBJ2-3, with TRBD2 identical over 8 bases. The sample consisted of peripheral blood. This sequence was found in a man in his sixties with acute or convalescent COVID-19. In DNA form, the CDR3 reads TGCAGCGTTGAAAGAGCGGACGGGAGGGAGGCAGATACGCAGTATTTT. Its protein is CSVERADGREADTQYF.